These 19 T cell receptor beta chains were all obtained from the same sample, sequenced in a study of CD8+CD57+ T cells in acquired aplastic anemia. The study profiled TCR beta VDJ and CDR3 using genomic DNA as template. MiXCR was run by TCRdb on the reads, yielding one entry per CDR3 protein. The sample yields roughly 63,000 distinct CDR3 sequences, approximately 51% seen once. Sequencing input: sorted CD4+, CD8+, or CD8+CD57+ T cells (not recorded which) from PBMCs. The receptors come from a human donor in good health, serving as a control.

The chain combines TRBV29-1 with TRBJ1-2; 8 bases match TRBD1. Germline CDR1 reads SQVTM; CDR2 reads ANQGSEA. This CDR3 is built from 13 residues. Germline trimming cut 6 bases from V and 5 bases from J; bases unmatched to any gene: 8. CDR3 DNA sequence: TGCAGCGTCTCCGACAGGGGAGGGTATGGCTACACCTTC. Residues: CSVSDRGGYGYTF.

The chain combines TRBV19 with TRBJ2-5; 11 bases map to TRBD2. The DNA end favors TRBJ2-7, so the J call may be wrong. Germline CDR1 and CDR2: LNHDA and SQIVND (reference sequence). CDR3 size: 13 residues. CDR3 coding DNA: TGTGCCAGTAGTACTAGCGGGAGGTTCGAGCAGTACTTC. Amino acid sequence: CASSTSGRFEQYF.

The rearrangement joins TRBV2 to TRBJ2-7; TRBD1 matches at 7 bases. The CDR3 is 16 residues long. V gave up 2 bases and J gave up 0 bases; unmatched junction bases: 7. The V gene's germline CDR1 is SNHLY and CDR2 FYNNEI. CDR3 loop: CASSEQGVPSSYEQYF. CDR3 bases: TGTGCCAGCAGTGAACAGGGGGTTCCATCCTCCTACGAGCAGTACTTC.

In this sample, this clonotype turned up many times. The J gene is TRBJ2-7, the V gene TRBV27; TRBD2 aligns across 8 bases. Germline V gene lookup returns CDR1 MNHEY and CDR2 SMNVEV (reference sequence). V shed 2 bases, J shed 6 bases, and the junction held 3 bases outside the gene matches. The length of the CDR3 is 13 residues. The CDR3 spells CASSLAGLGEQYF. CDR3 DNA sequence: TGTGCCAGCAGTTTAGCGGGACTAGGCGAGCAGTACTTC.

V gene TRBV19 combines with J gene TRBJ2-3, with 8 bases that match TRBD1. This CDR3 is built from 14 residues. The junction had 8 bases not matched to a gene; V was cut back by 9 bases and J by 3 bases. Germline assignment: CDR1 LNHDA and CDR2 SQIVND (reference sequence). CDR3 loop: CASHFRGRTDTQYF. CDR3 coding DNA: TGTGCCAGCCACTTCAGGGGGCGAACAGATACGCAGTATTTT.

This clonotype was seen a few times. This chain uses TRBV5-6 with TRBJ1-5; D gene ambiguous. V was trimmed by 0 bases and J by 7 bases, leaving 14 bases between them. CDR1 is SGHDT and CDR2 is YYEEEE in the germline V gene. The CDR3 sequence is 15 residues long. In nucleotides, the CDR3 is TGTGCCAGCAGCTTGGCCGGTCGGTTTCCCCAGCCCCAGCATTTT. It encodes CASSLAGRFPQPQHF. The full variable domain, with the rest looked up from reference TRBV5-6 and TRBJ1-5, is DAGVTQSPTHLIKTRGQQVTLRCSPKSGHDTVSWYQQALGQGPQFIFQYYEEEERQRGNFPDRFSGHQFPNYSSELNVNALLLGDSALYLCASSLAGRFPQPQHFGDGTRLSIL.

The chain joins TRBV19 to TRBJ2-3; D unresolved. Germline V CDR1 and CDR2: LNHDA, SQIVND (reference sequence). With 3 bases removed from V and 2 bases from J, the gap between germline ends came to 9 bases. The CDR3 sequence is 14 residues long. CDR3 sequence: CASSMRKNTDTQYF. The CDR3 coding sequence is TGTGCCAGTAGTATGCGGAAAAACACAGATACGCAGTATTTT.

This clonotype was found a few times. The J gene is TRBJ2-5, the V gene TRBV7-2; the match to TRBD1 covers 10 bases. This CDR3 spans 16 amino acids. V lost 4 bases to trimming and J lost 0 bases; unmatched junction nucleotides: 5. Germline CDR1 and CDR2: SGHTA and FQGNSA. The CDR3 spells CASSSRQGAYQETQYF. The CDR3 DNA sequence: TGTGCCAGCAGCTCCCGACAGGGGGCATACCAAGAGACCCAGTACTTC.

The rearrangement joins TRBV27 to TRBJ2-3, with TRBD2 as a possible D gene (5 bases). The V gene's germline CDR1 is MNHEY and CDR2 SMNVEV (reference sequence). Trimming pared 5 bases from V and 0 bases from J, leaving 15 bases between. This CDR3 is 16 amino acids long. CDR3 sequence: CASSIRTWTSTDTQYF. The CDR3 bases are TGTGCCAGCAGTATACGAACGTGGACTAGCACAGATACGCAGTATTTT.

This clonotype was recorded once. CDR3 amino acids: CSATPHRGPSYEQYF. CDR3 nucleotides: TGCAGTGCCACCCCCCACAGGGGGCCCTCCTACGAGCAGTACTTC. This sequence joins TRBV20-1 and TRBJ2-7; TRBD1 matches 9 bases. The germline CDR1 and CDR2 sequences are DFQATT and SNEGSKA (reference sequence). This CDR3 region has 15 residues. V gave up 6 bases and J gave up 0 bases; unmatched junction bases: 9.

The rearrangement joins TRBV15 to TRBJ1-1, with D unclear. The CDR3 totals 17 residues. Germline V gives CDR1 LNHNV, CDR2 YYDKDF (reference sequence). V was shortened by 0 bases and J by 0 bases, with 14 bases between the two germline ends. The CDR3: CATSRDSRRVVNTEAFF. The DNA of the CDR3 is TGTGCCACCAGCAGAGATTCGAGGAGGGTAGTGAACACTGAAGCTTTCTTT.

The V and J genes are TRBV29-1 and TRBJ2-7; D perhaps matches TRBD1 (6 bases). The germline V gene has CDR1 SQVTM and CDR2 ANQGSEA. Between the trimmed V and J ends, which lost 6 bases and 2 bases, there was a span of 11 bases. CDR3 length: 12 residues. The DNA of the CDR3 is TGCAGCGTCAGACAGGTTACCTACGAGCAGTACTTC. It encodes CSVRQVTYEQYF.

This clonotype has a count of ten or more. The genes are TRBV12-3 or TRBV12-4 and TRBJ2-7, with D possibly being TRBD1 (5 bases). Deletions cut 2 bases from V and 5 bases from J, with 7 bases between. The CDR3 is made up of 12 amino acids. Written as DNA, the CDR3 is TGTGCCAGCAGTTTACAGGGTGACGAGCAGTACTTC. This encodes CASSLQGDEQYF.

This clonotype was detected ten times or more. The gene calls are TRBV13 and TRBJ1-1, with D tentatively TRBD1 (5 bases). Per germline, CDR1 PRHDT and CDR2 FYEKMQ (reference sequence). V lost 3 bases and J 4 bases, leaving 9 bases between the germline ends. This CDR3 has 13 residues. CDR3 DNA: TGTGCCAGCAGCTTTTCAGGGCGCACTGAAGCTTTCTTT. Amino acid sequence: CASSFSGRTEAFF.

This sequence joins TRBV20-1 and TRBJ1-1; D may be TRBD1 (6 bases). The germline V gene has CDR1 DFQATT and CDR2 SNEGSKA (reference sequence). The CDR3 is 15 residues long. Trimming took off 0 bases at V and 1 base at J, with 12 bases between the two ends. This CDR3 reads CSARDQQGGNTEAFF. The CDR3 nucleotides are TGCAGTGCTAGAGATCAACAGGGTGGGAACACTGAAGCTTTCTTT.

The chain combines TRBV19 with TRBJ1-1; 7 positions match TRBD1. This CDR3 comprises 13 residues. V was pared by 6 bases and J by 4 bases, with 5 bases of the junction left unmatched. Germline V gene data show CDR1 as LNHDA and CDR2 as SQIVND (reference sequence). CDR3 amino acids: CASRRGQITEAFF. CDR3 nucleotides: TGTGCCAGTAGAAGGGGGCAGATCACTGAAGCTTTCTTT.

By share of the sample, this clonotype is medium-sized. The chain has TRBV10-3 and TRBJ1-2, with 7 bases fitting TRBD1. Germline CDR1 is ENHRY and CDR2 is SYGVKD. The CDR3 extends over 14 amino acids. Unmatched junction bases numbered 9, after V lost 6 bases and J lost 5 bases. The CDR3: CAISAPGTEYGYTF. In DNA, the CDR3 is TGTGCCATCAGCGCGCCCGGGACAGAGTATGGCTACACCTTC.

The chain couples TRBV7-9 to TRBJ1-2, with D possibly TRBD1 on 6 matching bases. The germline V gene has CDR1 SEHNR and CDR2 FQNEAQ (reference sequence). V was pared by 5 bases and J by 12 bases, with 10 bases between. This CDR3 is built from 10 residues. The CDR3, as DNA: TGTGCCAGCAGCCATCAGGGGAACACCTTC. The encoded protein is CASSHQGNTF.

V gene TRBV25-1 combines with J gene TRBJ1-6; a possible D gene is TRBD1 (5 bases). V shed 3 bases and J shed 9 bases, with 12 bases lying between them. The germline V gene has CDR1 MGHDK and CDR2 SYGVNS. CDR3 length equals 14 residues. The CDR3 DNA sequence: TGTGCCAGCAGTGATGTATTTAGGGGTTCACCCCTCCACTTT. Translating it yields CASSDVFRGSPLHF.